Listed below are T cell receptor beta chains from one sample, sequenced in a study of post-analysis software for immune sequencing data. TCRdb re-analysed the PCR reads in MiXCR, keeping a single row per CDR3 protein. The sample has around 500,000 distinct CDR3 sequences, 30% to 40% seen once. The sample was blood. Receptor source: a girl aged 2-17 years with multiple sclerosis. CDR3s include the opening cysteine and the closing phenylalanine or tryptophan. A D gene is named only where the DNA matches it firmly. Clone size is shown for a subset of rows, as once, few, many or a class of expanded clone.

few	.	TRBV10-3	TRBJ2-5	TGTGCCATCAGTGATCGACGGGGCGGCAACTTCGAGACCCAGTACTTC	CAISDRRGGNFETQYF
.	.	TRBV6-1	TRBJ2-1	TGTGCCAGCAGTGATTTGGGACCGCCGACGCCCTCCTACAATGAGCAGTGCTTC	CASSDLGPPTPSYNEQCF
few	TRBD1	TRBV5-1	TRBJ1-2	TGCGCCAGCAGCGGACAGGGGCCCACTAACTATGGCTACACCTTC	CASSGQGPTNYGYTF
.	TRBD1	TRBV5-1	TRBJ2-2	TGCGCCAGCAGAACCGGGACAGGGGTTGGTTCCGGGGAGCTGTTTTTT	CASRTGTGVGSGELFF
few	.	TRBV6-6	TRBJ1-4	TGTGCCAGCAGTTACCGGGGGGCTGTTGAAAAACTGTTTTTT	CASSYRGAVEKLFF
.	TRBD1	TRBV28	TRBJ2-4	TGTGCCAGCAGTTCGCCCGGACAGGCCCAACCGGTCATTCAGTACTTC	CASSSPGQAQPVIQYF
.	.	TRBV9	TRBJ2-5	TGTGCCAGCAGCGTAGTAACAGGGAGGGGGGAGACCCAGTACTTC	CASSVVTGRGETQYF
.	.	TRBV6-5	TRBJ1-2	TGTGCCAGCAGTTACTCTCCCCACTATGGCTACACCTTC	CASSYSPHYGYTF
.	TRBD1	TRBV12-3/TRBV12-4	TRBJ2-4	TGTGCCAGCAGCCGACAGGGGTATAGTAACATTCAGTACTTC	CASSRQGYSNIQYF
few	.	TRBV20-1	TRBJ1-1	TGCAGTGCTAGAGGGGGCGAAACTGCGGCTTTCTTT	CSARGGETAAFF
few	TRBD1	TRBV29-1	TRBJ2-1	TGCAGCGTTGAGGGGGGGGGACAGGGACAGTTCTTC	CSVEGGGQGQFF
.	TRBD2	TRBV20-1	TRBJ2-4	TGCAGTGCAACACGGAGTAGCGGGGGGCCCCTAGCCAAAAACATTCAGTACTTC	CSATRSSGGPLAKNIQYF
few	.	TRBV7-7	TRBJ2-5	TGTGCTAGCAGCTCCTCGTTCGGGGGACAAGAGACCCAGTACTTC	CASSSSFGGQETQYF
.	.	TRBV28	TRBJ1-1	TGTGCCAGCAGTCTCACACCCGGTGGGACTGAAGCTTTCTTT	CASSLTPGGTEAFF
.	TRBD1	TRBV7-9	TRBJ1-5	TGTGCCAGCAGCTCCTTACAGGGGAGGGGCAATCAGCCCCAGCATTTT	CASSSLQGRGNQPQHF
.	.	TRBV2	TRBJ2-1	TGTGCCAGCAGCGGGGTTAACTACAATGGGCAGTTCTTC	CASSGVNYNGQFF
few	.	TRBV4-1	TRBJ2-7	TGCGCCAGCAGCCAAGCGGGCAAATACTACGAGCAGTACTTC	CASSQAGKYYEQYF
once	.	TRBV25-1	TRBJ1-2	TGTGCCAGCAGTGAATCGTCAGTATCTAACTATGGCTACACCTTC	CASSESSVSNYGYTF
.	TRBD2	TRBV7-3	TRBJ2-3	TGTGCCAGCAGCTTAGGTGGCGGGGGAATAGATACGCAGTATTTT	CASSLGGGGIDTQYF
few	TRBD1	TRBV5-1	TRBJ1-2	TGCGCCAGCAGCTTAGGACAGGGGGTCCTTGGCTACACCTTC	CASSLGQGVLGYTF
few	TRBD2	TRBV5-1	TRBJ2-5	TGCGCCAGCAGCCCCCCGACTAGCGGGGGAACAGAGACCCAGTACTTC	CASSPPTSGGTETQYF
.	.	TRBV20-1	TRBJ2-5	TGCAGTGCAGGGACATGGGCCGGGGAGACCCAGTACTTC	CSAGTWAGETQYF
.	.	TRBV4-1	TRBJ2-7	TGCGCCAGCAGCCAAGAGACGGGGCACTACGAGCAGTACTTC	CASSQETGHYEQYF